This T cell receptor (beta chain) was observed in a study of blood T cell repertoires in COVID-19. Study overall: Italy, Spain and the United States were the sources of the convalescent and acute COVID-19 samples.

Trimming removed 6 bases from V and 8 bases from J; junction bases left unmatched: 5. The CDR3 is 13 amino acids. Here immunoSEQ multiplex PCR was the method, and the copy in TCRdb shows in-frame clones only, minus some. In the table there are 150,000 to 200,000 clones, 65% to 80% of which are singletons. The gene calls are TRBV12-3 or TRBV12-4 and TRBJ2-4; 9 bases are a match to TRBD2. The receptor was isolated from a man aged 45-65 years who had recovered from COVID-19. The sequenced sample was peripheral blood. CDR3 coding DNA: TGTGCCAGCAGACTTGGCGGGGGGGACATTCAGTACTTC. Residues: CASRLGGGDIQYF.